This TCR beta chain was captured by sequencing in a study of blood T cell repertoires in COVID-19. Study in general: Spain, Italy and the United States supplied samples that represented acute and convalescent COVID-19. The cDNA or gDNA used as material had been derived from T cells, B-cell-depleted T cells, or PBMCs.

In germline, CDR1 is LNHDA, CDR2 SQIVND (reference sequence). V lost 1 base and J lost 6, with 13 bases in between. The CDR3 length is 15 residues. Methods used by the authors: Quantification of nucleated cells was approximated via reference gene primer amplification. Clones were sequenced by immunoSEQ multiplex PCR, and TCRdb holds only the in-frame ones, with some missing. V and J calls and clone size are given by that table; D and trimming were obtained from the DNA. The sample has roughly 90,000 clones; around 86% are singletons. Sequenced input: peripheral blood. The receptor was derived from a man aged 40-50 years with acute or convalescent COVID-19. The chain joins TRBV19 to TRBJ2-1; unclear D gene. CDR3 DNA sequence: TGTGCCAGTAGTATAGTGTTGGGCCCCCTCAATGAGCAGTTCTTC. Protein product: CASSIVLGPLNEQFF.